This T cell receptor beta chain was sequenced in a study of cytomegalovirus exposure and HLA in healthy donors. The donors were in the roughly 110-subject validation cohort, distinct from the approximately 730-subject first cohort. A word on this clone: Its target is unknown.

Regarding the study as a whole: A few CMV-associated chains proved CMV antigen-specific in vitro.

Clones were read by immunoSEQ multiplex PCR, and TCRdb kept only the in-frame ones, dropping some. The sample has 100,000 to 150,000 clones; roughly 93% are singletons. The germline gives CDR1 MDHEN, CDR2 SYDVKM. Trimming cost V 2 bases and J 4 bases, with 8 bases left between them. The CDR3 extends over 13 amino acids. The chain employs TRBV28 and TRBJ2-5, with D unresolved. Input material: PBMCs. The TCR was taken from a woman younger than 35 in good health and CMV-seronegative. This CDR3 reads CASSLGRLETQYF. CDR3 DNA: TGTGCCAGCAGTTTAGGCCGCCTAGAGACCCAGTACTTC.